The 11 T cell receptor beta chains listed next were all sequenced from one sample in a study of regulatory T cells in long-lasting Graves disease (dated by TCRdb to the early 2020s). Reading the label with the study, this specimen's time point is: persistent/refractory GD, antithyroid drugs over 5 years with positive TRAb. For both TCR sequencing and RNA sequencing, RNA was extracted from PBMCs using TRIzol. Libraries were made using multiplex PCR. Instrument used: Illumina HiSeq 4000. iRepertoire HTBI primers and Arm-PCR amplification of CDR3 regions were used to construct TCR beta libraries. TCRdb cleaned the public reads at Q25 with fastp, built clones with MiXCR and kept in-frame beta chains. Identical CDR3 protein sequences are pooled into one entry, listed with their most common genes and DNA. For this sample there are around 460,000 distinct CDR3 sequences; roughly 21% appear just once. The ten largest clones capture around 7% of the sample.

This material consisted of peripheral blood mononuclear cells (PBMCs), taken when the disease was refractory, from a patient treated with antithyroid drugs. Source of these receptors: a female donor with Graves disease.

A few counts support this clonotype. This sequence may be a read error, since a much larger clone differs from it by one base. The chain carries TRBV2 and TRBJ1-5; weak D call: TRBD1 (5 bases). Germline CDR1 SNHLY, CDR2 FYNNEI. The length of the CDR3 is 13 residues. Trimming took off 8 bases at V and 6 bases at J, with 14 bases between the two ends. The CDR3, as DNA: TGTGCCAGCTCGAGGGGAATGGGTCAGCCCCAGCATTTT. It specifies CASSRGMGQPQHF.

The chain recombines TRBV29-1 with TRBJ2-3; TRBD1 might be the D (6 bases). From germline, CDR1 is SQVTM and CDR2 ANQGSEA. V lost 6 bases to trimming and J lost 2 bases, with 12 bases between them. The CDR3 sequence is 13 residues long. CDR3 nucleotide sequence: TGCAGCGTGAAGGGGGATCCCACAGATACGCAGTATTTT. It encodes CSVKGDPTDTQYF.

This clonotype was found many times. The rearrangement links TRBV6-1 to TRBJ1-1; tentatively, D is TRBD1 (6 bases). The CDR3 extends over 15 amino acids. CDR1 and CDR2 from the germline V gene are MNHNS and SASEGT. V shed 6 bases and J shed 7 bases, with 21 bases lying between them. The CDR3 DNA is TGTGCCAGCAGCGAATACGATTACAGGGCCCTTGAAGCTTTCTTT. It is translated as CASSEYDYRALEAFF.

This clonotype was seen a few times. CDR3 loop: CASSLDLGLNTEAFF. Written as DNA, the CDR3 is TGCGCCAGCAGCTTGGATTTAGGTTTGAACACTGAAGCTTTCTTT. The chain links TRBV5-1 to TRBJ1-1; D is uncertain. V was clipped by 0 bases and J by 0 bases, with 9 bases between them. The germline V gene encodes CDR1 SGHRS and CDR2 YFSETQ. The CDR3 runs to 15 residues. The full variable domain, completed using reference TRBV5-1 and TRBJ1-1, is KAGVTQTPRYLIKTRGQQVTLSCSPISGHRSVSWYQQTPGQGLQFLFEYFSETQRNKGNFPGRFSGRQFSNSRSEMNVSTLELGDSALYLCASSLDLGLNTEAFFGQGTRLTVV.

In this sample, this clonotype turned up many times. The chain uses TRBV28 and TRBJ1-1, with D tentatively TRBD1 (5 bases). The germline V gene encodes CDR1 MDHEN and CDR2 SYDVKM. The CDR3 extends over 14 amino acids. The germline V and J ends were trimmed by 3 bases and 5 bases, with 13 bases remaining between them. Here the CDR3 reads CASSFFREGTEAFF. CDR3 sequence (DNA): TGTGCCAGCAGTTTTTTTCGCGAGGGGACTGAAGCTTTCTTT.

This clonotype was counted ten times or more. The chain couples TRBV6-2 or TRBV6-3 to TRBJ2-5, with D tentatively TRBD1 or TRBD2 (5 bases each). CDR1 and CDR2 (germline): MNHEY, SVGEGT. The CDR3 spans 16 residues. Between the trimmed V and J ends, which lost 4 bases and 3 bases, there was a span of 18 bases. The DNA of the CDR3 is TGTGCCAGCAGTTTCCCACAACCGGGGCCGGAAGAGACCCAGTACTTC. This sequence encodes CASSFPQPGPEETQYF.

This chain links TRBV6-5 with TRBJ2-3, with D perhaps matching TRBD1 or TRBD2 (5 bases each). The length of the CDR3 is 17 residues. V shed 2 bases and J shed 2 bases, with 17 bases lying between them. Germline-derived CDR1 and CDR2 are MNHEY and SVGAGI. The CDR3 here is CASSYTWDHYSTDTQYF. The CDR3 DNA follows: TGTGCCAGCAGTTACACCTGGGACCATTATTCCACAGATACGCAGTATTTT.

This clonotype occurred many times. The V and J genes are TRBV6-6 and TRBJ2-4; 7 nucleotides line up with TRBD1. Germline CDR1 MNHNY, CDR2 SVGAGI (reference sequence). The CDR3 totals 17 residues. The J segment lost 6 bases and the V segment lost 0 bases, leaving 11 bases of the junction unmatched. CDR3 DNA: TGTGCCAGCAGTTACTCGAGTGTGGGTCAGGGGGTAAACATTCAGTACTTC. This gives the protein CASSYSSVGQGVNIQYF.

The rearrangement links TRBV19 to TRBJ2-5, with D tentatively TRBD2 (5 bases). The CDR3 runs 13 residues. The germline gives CDR1 LNHDA, CDR2 SQIVND (reference sequence). The germline V and J ends were trimmed by 1 base and 5 bases, with 8 bases remaining between them. The CDR3 sequence is CASSIVTGETQYF. CDR3 coding DNA: TGTGCCAGTAGTATAGTCACGGGGGAGACCCAGTACTTC.

The V and J genes are TRBV24-1 and TRBJ2-3, with a weak D call TRBD2 (5 bases). The CDR3 length is 17 residues. Trimming removed 4 bases from V and 2 bases from J, with 18 bases in between. Germline V gene lookup returns CDR1 KGHDR and CDR2 SFDVKD. The CDR3 is CATSDPQKTGFTDTQYF. The CDR3 DNA reads TGTGCCACCAGTGACCCCCAGAAGACGGGATTCACAGATACGCAGTATTTT.

This clonotype was observed many times. The chain joins TRBV6-5 to TRBJ2-5; 7 nucleotides agree with TRBD1. Per the germline V gene, CDR1 is MNHEY and CDR2 is SVGAGI. The CDR3 has 14 amino acids. With 2 bases clipped from V and 5 bases from J, the junction kept 5 bases outside the gene matches. CDR3 loop: CASSYRDRGETQYF. The DNA of the CDR3 is TGTGCCAGCAGTTACCGGGACAGAGGGGAGACCCAGTACTTC.